These 16 T cell receptor beta chains came from one sample sequenced in a study of cytomegalovirus exposure and HLA in healthy donors. The PCR contained 60 Vbeta and 13 Jbeta primers. Sequenced by immunoSEQ multiplex PCR; TCRdb stores in-frame clones only, minus some. The table has 150,000 to 200,000 clones, 75% to 85% seen once; the top ten hold 2% to 2.5%. Sequencing input: PBMCs. These receptors were taken from a woman younger than 45 in good health and CMV-seronegative.

J is TRBJ2-7 and V is TRBV6-1; TRBD1 matches 10 bases. Germline V gene data show CDR1 as MNHNS and CDR2 as SASEGT. The V and J ends lost 1 base and 3 bases, in that order; junction bases with no gene match: 3. The CDR3 extends over 15 amino acids. The CDR3 is CASSEERDRGYEQYF. Written as DNA, the CDR3 is TGTGCCAGCAGTGAAGAAAGGGACAGGGGCTACGAGCAGTACTTC.

Note on this clone: Germline and junction disagree at one end, which may indicate a read error. The chain links TRBV9 to TRBJ2-6, with TRBD1 as a possible D gene (5 bases). This CDR3 is built from 14 residues. Germline CDR1 and CDR2: SGDLS and YYNGEE. The CDR3 loop reads CASSVSSGANGLTF. The CDR3 DNA reads as TGTGCCAGCAGCGTCTCCTCTGGGGCCAACGGCCTGACTTTC.

This chain uses TRBV4-3 with TRBJ2-7; TRBD1 matches at 9 bases. This CDR3 contains 15 residues. With V trimmed by 0 bases and J by 6 bases, 6 bases remained unmatched. The V gene's germline CDR1 is LGHNA and CDR2 YSLEER. CDR3 region: CASSQETQQGAEQYF. The CDR3 coding sequence is TGCGCCAGCAGCCAAGAAACTCAACAGGGGGCCGAGCAGTACTTC.

Only a few counts were recorded for this clone. This chain connects TRBV7-2 to TRBJ2-4, with D perhaps matching TRBD2 (6 bases). With 0 bases removed from V and 7 bases from J, the gap between germline ends came to 13 bases. Germline V CDR1 and CDR2: SGHTA, FQGNSA. CDR3 size: 15 residues. This CDR3 is CASSLARGAANIQYF. In DNA form, the CDR3 reads TGTGCCAGCAGCTTAGCGCGGGGTGCGGCCAACATTCAGTACTTC.

This rearrangement joins TRBV6-4 to TRBJ2-1; TRBD1 might be the D (6 bases). The V gene lost 3 bases and the J gene lost 12 bases, with 24 bases spanning the gap. Germline V gene lookup returns CDR1 MRHNA and CDR2 SNTAGT. The CDR3 spans 16 residues. This chain's CDR3 is CASSDTQGPRVHGQFF. The CDR3 coding sequence is TGTGCCAGCAGTGATACTCAGGGGCCACGGGTGCATGGGCAGTTCTTC.

The CDR3 nucleotides read TGCGCCAGCAGCTTGGCGACAGGGAATGAGCAGTTCTTC. Amino acid sequence: CASSLATGNEQFF. The chain combines TRBV5-1 with TRBJ2-1; 7 nucleotides agree with TRBD1. The CDR3 has 13 residues. The germline gives CDR1 SGHRS, CDR2 YFSETQ. V shed 0 bases and J 7 bases; nucleotides not matched to a gene: 1.

The V gene is TRBV7-6, the J gene TRBJ2-5; 7 nucleotides align to TRBD2. CDR3 length equals 17 residues. J gave up 7 bases and V 5 bases, and 19 bases lay outside the gene matches. Germline CDR1 is SGHVS and CDR2 is FNYEAQ. The chain's CDR3 is CASSPPESWGGEGTQYF. The CDR3 bases are TGTGCCAGCAGCCCGCCCGAGAGCTGGGGCGGGGAGGGGACCCAGTACTTC.

V gene TRBV19 combines with J gene TRBJ2-7; 9 positions match TRBD1. The V gene end was trimmed by 8 bases and the J gene end by 4 bases; junction bases not matched to a gene: 12. CDR1 LNHDA and CDR2 SQIVND come from the germline V gene (reference sequence). The CDR3 consists of 15 residues. CDR3 protein: CASGGPGTGIYEQYF. In nucleotides, the CDR3 is TGTGCCAGTGGGGGCCCCGGGACAGGGATTTACGAGCAGTACTTC.

The chain uses TRBV9 and TRBJ2-3; D perhaps matches TRBD1 (8 bases). Germline V gene lookup returns CDR1 SGDLS and CDR2 YYNGEE. This CDR3 is built from 16 residues. With 3 bases removed from V and 11 bases from J, the gap between germline ends came to 25 bases. The CDR3, as DNA: TGTGCCAGCAGCGATATGACAGGGGTGGCGGGAGTGTGGCAGTATTTT. Protein sequence: CASSDMTGVAGVWQYF.

This chain connects TRBV29-1 to TRBJ2-7, with TRBD1 identical over 10 bases. Germline CDR1 reads SQVTM; CDR2 reads ANQGSEA. The CDR3 length is 13 residues. The J segment lost 4 bases and the V segment lost 6 bases, leaving 6 bases of the junction unmatched. CDR3 loop: CSVGGTGDYEQYF. The CDR3 DNA sequence: TGCAGCGTGGGCGGGACAGGGGATTACGAGCAGTACTTC.

The chain is built from TRBV10-3 and TRBJ2-7, with 7 nucleotides matching TRBD1. Germline trimming cut 6 bases from V and 6 bases from J; bases unmatched to any gene: 11. This CDR3 spans 14 amino acids. Looked up from germline, CDR1 is ENHRY and CDR2 is SYGVKD. The CDR3 region is CAIRKPGTDIEQYF. The CDR3 DNA is TGTGCCATCAGAAAACCCGGGACAGATATCGAGCAGTACTTC.

The V call is TRBV29-1, the J call TRBJ1-1, with 9 positions matching TRBD1. CDR1 SQVTM and CDR2 ANQGSEA come from the germline V gene. This CDR3 spans 16 amino acids. V lost 6 bases, J lost 0 bases, and 11 bases stayed unmatched. CDR3 amino acids: CSVEGQGRVLNTEAFF. CDR3 sequence (DNA): TGCAGCGTGGAGGGACAGGGCAGAGTCCTGAACACTGAAGCTTTCTTT.

The chain recombines TRBV4-1 with TRBJ1-1, with D unresolved. Per the germline V gene, CDR1 is MGHRA and CDR2 is YSYEKL. This CDR3 spans 16 amino acids. The V gene lost 0 bases and the J gene lost 6 bases, with 17 bases spanning the gap. CDR3 sequence reads: CASSQDRTTMRAEAFF. DNA of the CDR3: TGCGCCAGCAGCCAAGATCGGACTACGATGAGGGCTGAAGCTTTCTTT.

V usage is TRBV7-2 and J usage is TRBJ2-7, with TRBD2 identical over 12 bases. CDR1 is SGHTA and CDR2 is FQGNSA in the germline V gene. The CDR3 loop spans 17 amino acids. J lost 4 bases, V lost 5 bases, and 12 bases had no gene match. In DNA, the CDR3 is TGTGCCAGCAGCCGGGAAGCGACTAGCGGGAGTGGATACGAGCAGTACTTC. Amino acid sequence: CASSREATSGSGYEQYF.

The chain employs TRBV28 and TRBJ2-3; 8 positions agree with TRBD2. The CDR3 runs 16 residues. In germline, CDR1 is MDHEN, CDR2 SYDVKM. V lost 5 bases and J lost 7; bases outside the gene matches: 14. The CDR3 spells CASSGEGLGVAYTQYF. The CDR3 nucleotides are TGTGCCAGCAGTGGGGAGGGACTAGGCGTAGCTTATACGCAGTATTTT.

The V and J genes are TRBV5-1 and TRBJ2-1; D is perhaps TRBD1 (6 bases). The germline V gene has CDR1 SGHRS and CDR2 YFSETQ. The CDR3 covers 15 residues. The germline V and J ends were trimmed by 4 bases and 1 base, with 12 bases remaining between them. The CDR3 coding sequence is TGCGCCAGCAGCGTGGCAGGGGTATCCTACAATGAGCAGTTCTTC. This gives the protein CASSVAGVSYNEQFF. The full variable domain, its missing parts supplied by reference TRBV5-1 and TRBJ2-1, is KAGVTQTPRYLIKTRGQQVTLSCSPISGHRSVSWYQQTPGQGLQFLFEYFSETQRNKGNFPGRFSGRQFSNSRSEMNVSTLELGDSALYLCASSVAGVSYNEQFFGPGTRLTVL.